This T cell receptor beta chain was found in a study of cytomegalovirus exposure and HLA in healthy donors. Study information: Counted in an early data release were approximately 85 million unique TCRs from HLA-typed donors. Study outcomes and limitations: Later analysis indicated greater clonal expansion among HLA-associated TCR beta chains than among equally common other chains. It was reported that the classifier diagnosed cytomegalovirus status with high specificity and sensitivity in both the original and validation cohorts.

V shed 6 bases, J shed 7 bases, and the junction held 15 bases outside the gene matches. Germline CDR1 and CDR2: MDHEN and SYDVKM. This CDR3 spans 17 amino acids. Notes on this clone: Its antigen is unknown.

The PCR made use of 60 Vbeta and 13 Jbeta primers. TCRdb's copy holds only in-frame clones and misses some; the assay was immunoSEQ multiplex PCR. Among under 250,000 clones listed, approximately 80% were seen once. This sequence joins TRBV28 and TRBJ2-2, with 9 bases aligning to TRBD1. The specimen was PBMCs. The sequence derives from a woman aged 45-59 years in good health and CMV-seropositive. CDR3 nucleotides: TGTGCCAGCAGCTTAATCCCCGGGACAGGGTCCGACGGGGAGCTGTTTTTT. Amino acid sequence: CASSLIPGTGSDGELFF.